A selection of T cell receptor beta chains follows, all from one sample in a study of post-analysis software for immune sequencing data. One entry per CDR3 protein, called by TCRdb with MiXCR from the PCR reads. The sample has roughly 800,000 distinct CDR3 sequences, 40% to 55% seen once; the top ten hold 4.9%. Sequenced: blood. These TCRs come from a girl aged 5 to 17 with multiple sclerosis. Both conserved end residues are part of each CDR3. D genes are given only for firm matches. Expanded clones get a size class; other rows say once, few or many, or leave the size out.

TRBV20-1	-	-	TRBJ1-1	TGCAGTGCCATCCATGGGGGGACTGAAGCTTTCTTT	CSAIHGGTEAFF
TRBV29-1	few	-	TRBJ2-7	TGCAGCGTTTCCCCCAGGGCCTACGAGCAGTACTTC	CSVSPRAYEQYF
TRBV4-1	-	TRBD2	TRBJ2-7	TGCGCCAGCAGCCAAGAAAAGAGCGGGATCAGCTCCTACGAGCAGTACTTC	CASSQEKSGISSYEQYF
TRBV7-3	few	-	TRBJ2-1	TGTGCCAGCAGCTTATACTCGTACAATGAGCAGTTCTTC	CASSLYSYNEQFF
TRBV2	-	-	TRBJ2-4	TGTGCCAGCAACACGGACGGAGGTAGCCAGTACTTC	CASNTDGGSQYF
TRBV6-1	few	-	TRBJ2-2	TGTGCCAGCAGTGAATTAGGCCTACCGAACACCGGGGAGCTGTTTTTT	CASSELGLPNTGELFF
TRBV7-2	-	-	TRBJ2-3	TGTGCCAGCAGCGTCCACCCACATACGCAGTATTTT	CASSVHPHTQYF
TRBV15	-	-	TRBJ2-5	TGTGCCACCAGCAGGGAACTACGACAGATACAAGAGACCCAGTACTTC	CATSRELRQIQETQYF
TRBV24-1	-	-	TRBJ2-3	TGTGCCACCAGTGATCCTAGCGGAGGGGGGACAGATACGCAGTATTTT	CATSDPSGGGTDTQYF
TRBV28	-	-	TRBJ2-7	TGTGCCAGCAGCCTACCGGGACCAGCGGACTACGAGCAGTACTTC	CASSLPGPADYEQYF
TRBV12-3/TRBV12-4	few	TRBD2	TRBJ2-7	TGTGCCAGCAGCAGGCGGATCGGGACTAGCGGGTCTCGAAGCTCCTACGAGCAGTACTTC	CASSRRIGTSGSRSSYEQYF
TRBV20-1	few	-	TRBJ1-5	TGCAGTGTCATAGAGGGGAGGGCGGGACAGCCCCAGCATTTT	CSVIEGRAGQPQHF
TRBV27	-	-	TRBJ2-3	TGTGCCAGCAGTTTCTCCTTGGCAAGAAATACGCAGTATTTT	CASSFSLARNTQYF
TRBV6-5	-	TRBD1	TRBJ1-1	TGTGCCAGCAGTACACAGGGGAGTGAAACTGAAGCTTTCTTT	CASSTQGSETEAFF
TRBV27	-	-	TRBJ2-7	TGTGCCAGCAGAATCGGTGGATCCTCCTACGAGCAGTACTTC	CASRIGGSSYEQYF
TRBV12-3/TRBV12-4	few	TRBD1	TRBJ2-7	TGTGCCAGCAGTCCCGGGACAGGGGACTACGAGCAGTACTTC	CASSPGTGDYEQYF
TRBV13	few	TRBD2	TRBJ2-3	TGTGCCAGCAGCGCCGGACTAGCGGGAGTTACGCAGTATTTT	CASSAGLAGVTQYF
TRBV12-3/TRBV12-4	few	-	TRBJ2-7	TGTGCCAGCAGTCTCCCGGGACACACGGAAGAGCCCTACGAGCAGTACTTC	CASSLPGHTEEPYEQYF
TRBV29-1	-	TRBD1	TRBJ2-7	TGCAGCGTTGAGAATGACAGGGGAACCCCCAACGAGCAGTACTTC	CSVENDRGTPNEQYF
TRBV6-5	-	TRBD1	TRBJ2-5	TGTGCCAGCAGTAAGGGACAGACGTCCCAAGAGACCCAGTACTTC	CASSKGQTSQETQYF
TRBV11-3	-	-	TRBJ2-7	TGTGCCAGCAGCTCTTTAGCGGTGAATCAATACGAGCAGTACTTC	CASSSLAVNQYEQYF
TRBV20-1	-	-	TRBJ2-3	TGCAGTGCTCATGCGCCGGAAAGCACAGATACGCAGTATTTT	CSAHAPESTDTQYF
TRBV2	-	-	TRBJ1-2	TGTGCCAGCAGTGAATATGACCAAACAATAAACTATGGCTACACCTTC	CASSEYDQTINYGYTF
TRBV7-2	few	TRBD2	TRBJ2-3	TGTGCCAGCAGCTTGAATGGACTAGCGGAGGCAGATACGCAGTATTTT	CASSLNGLAEADTQYF
TRBV20-1	-	-	TRBJ1-2	TGCAGTGCCGCCGGAAAAATTGACTGGCCGGGGGTTAACTATGGCTACACCTTC	CSAAGKIDWPGVNYGYTF
TRBV18	once	-	TRBJ1-6	TGTGCCAGCTCACGGGAGAATAATTCACCCCTCCACTTT	CASSRENNSPLHF
TRBV29-1	-	-	TRBJ1-1	TGCAGCGCCCGGACCTTCTCCAGGGGCACTGAAGCTTTCTTT	CSARTFSRGTEAFF
TRBV10-3	-	TRBD2	TRBJ2-1	TGTGCCATCAGTGAGTCCGGGACTAGCGGGAGAGGTGAGCAGTTCTTC	CAISESGTSGRGEQFF
TRBV10-3	-	-	TRBJ1-1	TGTGCCATCAGTGGATTTGGTAGGGCTGGGGGCACTGAAGCTTTCTTT	CAISGFGRAGGTEAFF
TRBV4-3	few	-	TRBJ1-2	TGCGCCAGCAGCCAAGAAGGCCAGTCCAGCTATGGCTACACCTTC	CASSQEGQSSYGYTF
TRBV15	-	-	TRBJ2-1	TGTGCCACCAGCAGAGACCCCTTGGGACACGCGACCTACAATGAGCAGTTCTTC	CATSRDPLGHATYNEQFF
TRBV6-6	few	-	TRBJ1-1	TGTGCCAGCAGTTACTCCGGGGAAGCTTTCTTT	CASSYSGEAFF
TRBV7-6	-	TRBD1	TRBJ1-5	TGTGCCAGCAGCTTAAGGCAGGGGGTAGAGCCCCAGCATTTT	CASSLRQGVEPQHF
TRBV12-3/TRBV12-4	-	-	TRBJ1-4	TGTGCCAGCAGTTTAAGGCAGGCCCGAAATGAAAAACTGTTTTTT	CASSLRQARNEKLFF
TRBV6-6	-	-	TRBJ2-5	TGTGCCAGCAGTTACCGTATCAGGACAACTCAAGAGACCCAGTACTTC	CASSYRIRTTQETQYF